This entry is about one T cell receptor beta chain. The germline CDR1 and CDR2 sequences are MDHEN and SYDVKM. J gave up 7 bases and V 2 bases, and 10 bases lay outside the gene matches. CDR3 length: 16 amino acids. One entry per CDR3 protein, called by TCRdb with MiXCR from the 5' RACE reads. This repertoire shows tens of thousands of distinct CDR3 sequences, roughly a sixth found once; its top ten account for over 2%. The TCR sequence derives from a female donor with breast cancer. V is TRBV28 and J is TRBJ1-5, with 8 nucleotides matching TRBD1. Specimen: naive CD4+ T cells sorted from blood. The subset here: naive CD4+ T cells, CD4+CD45RA+CD25-. Here the CDR3 reads CASSLPRQGLQQPQHF. The CDR3 DNA is TGTGCCAGCAGTTTACCGCGACAGGGGCTGCAGCAGCCCCAGCATTTT.